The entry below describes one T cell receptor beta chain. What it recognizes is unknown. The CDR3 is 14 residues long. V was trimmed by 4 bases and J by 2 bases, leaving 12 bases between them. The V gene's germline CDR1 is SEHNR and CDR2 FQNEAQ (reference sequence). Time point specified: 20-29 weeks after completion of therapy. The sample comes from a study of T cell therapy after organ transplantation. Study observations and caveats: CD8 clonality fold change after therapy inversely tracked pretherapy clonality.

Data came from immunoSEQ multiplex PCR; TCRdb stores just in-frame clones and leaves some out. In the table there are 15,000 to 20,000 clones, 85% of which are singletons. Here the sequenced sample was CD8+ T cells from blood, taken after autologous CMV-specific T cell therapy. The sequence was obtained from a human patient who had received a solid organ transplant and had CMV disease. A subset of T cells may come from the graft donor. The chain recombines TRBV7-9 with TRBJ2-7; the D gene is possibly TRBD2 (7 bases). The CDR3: CASSSGGLAYEQYF. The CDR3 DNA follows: TGTGCCAGCAGCTCCGGGGGGCTGGCCTACGAGCAGTACTTC.